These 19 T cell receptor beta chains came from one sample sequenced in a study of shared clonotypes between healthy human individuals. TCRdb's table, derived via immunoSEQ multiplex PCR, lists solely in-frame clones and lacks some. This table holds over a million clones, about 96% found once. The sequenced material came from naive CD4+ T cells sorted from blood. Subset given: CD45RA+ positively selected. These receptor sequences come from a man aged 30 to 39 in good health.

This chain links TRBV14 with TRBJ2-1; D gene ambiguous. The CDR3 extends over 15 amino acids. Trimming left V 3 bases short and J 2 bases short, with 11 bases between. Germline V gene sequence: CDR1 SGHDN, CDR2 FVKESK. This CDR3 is CASSHTDRTYNEQFF. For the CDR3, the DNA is TGTGCCAGCAGCCATACAGATAGAACCTACAATGAGCAGTTCTTC.

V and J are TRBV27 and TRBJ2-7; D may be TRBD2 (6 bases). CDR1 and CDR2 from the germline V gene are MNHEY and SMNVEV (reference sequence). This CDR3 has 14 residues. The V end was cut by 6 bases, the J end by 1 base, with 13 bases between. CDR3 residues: CASRRVAGSYEQYF. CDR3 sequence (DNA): TGTGCCAGCAGGAGGGTCGCGGGATCCTACGAGCAGTACTTC.

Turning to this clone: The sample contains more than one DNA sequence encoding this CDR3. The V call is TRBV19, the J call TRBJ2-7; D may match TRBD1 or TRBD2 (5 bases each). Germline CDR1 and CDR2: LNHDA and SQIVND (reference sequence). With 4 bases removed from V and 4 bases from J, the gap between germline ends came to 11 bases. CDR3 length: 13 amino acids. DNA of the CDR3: TGTGCCAGTAGTAGGCAGGGCGGGTACGAGCAGTACTTC. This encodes CASSRQGGYEQYF.

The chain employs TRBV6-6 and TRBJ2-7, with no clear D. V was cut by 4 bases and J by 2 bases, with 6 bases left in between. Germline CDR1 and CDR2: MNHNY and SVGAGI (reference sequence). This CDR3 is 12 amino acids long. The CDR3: CASSSDTYEQYF. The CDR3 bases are TGTGCCAGCAGTTCAGACACCTACGAGCAGTACTTC.

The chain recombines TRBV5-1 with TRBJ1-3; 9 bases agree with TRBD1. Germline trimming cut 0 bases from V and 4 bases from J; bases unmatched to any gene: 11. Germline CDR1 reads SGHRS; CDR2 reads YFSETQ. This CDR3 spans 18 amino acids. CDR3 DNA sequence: TGCGCCAGCAGCTTGGCTTGGACAGGGGCTTCGGGAGGAAACACCATATATTTT. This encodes CASSLAWTGASGGNTIYF.

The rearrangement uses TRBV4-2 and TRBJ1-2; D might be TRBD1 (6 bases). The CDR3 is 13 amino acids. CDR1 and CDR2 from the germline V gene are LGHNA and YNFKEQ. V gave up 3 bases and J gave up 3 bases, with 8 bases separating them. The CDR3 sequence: CASSQDSYYGYTF. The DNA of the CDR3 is TGTGCCAGCAGCCAGGACAGTTACTATGGCTACACCTTC.

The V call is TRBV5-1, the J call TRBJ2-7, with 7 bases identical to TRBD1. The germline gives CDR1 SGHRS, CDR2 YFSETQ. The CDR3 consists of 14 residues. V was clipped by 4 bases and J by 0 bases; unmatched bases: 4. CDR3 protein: CASSNRGSSYEQYF. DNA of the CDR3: TGCGCCAGCAGCAACAGGGGCTCCTCCTACGAGCAGTACTTC.

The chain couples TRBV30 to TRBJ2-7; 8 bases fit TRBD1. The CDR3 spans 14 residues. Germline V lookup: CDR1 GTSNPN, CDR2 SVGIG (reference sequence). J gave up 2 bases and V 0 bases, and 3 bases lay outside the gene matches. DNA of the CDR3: TGTGCCTGGAGTGTAACAGGGGGAACCTACGAGCAGTACTTC. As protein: CAWSVTGGTYEQYF. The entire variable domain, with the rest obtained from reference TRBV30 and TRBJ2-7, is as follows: SQTIHQWPATLVQPVGSPLSLECTVEGTSNPNLYWYRQAAGRGLQLLFYSVGIGQISSEVPQNLSASRPQDRQFILSSKKLLLSDSGFYLCAWSVTGGTYEQYFGPGTRLTVT.

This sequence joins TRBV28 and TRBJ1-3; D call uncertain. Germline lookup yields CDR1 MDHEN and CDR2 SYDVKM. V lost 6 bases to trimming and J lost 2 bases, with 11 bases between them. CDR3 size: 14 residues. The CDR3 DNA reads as TGTGCCAGCAGCCCGGAAGAGGCTGGAAACACCATATATTTT. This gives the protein CASSPEEAGNTIYF.

This CDR3 is CASKGQGAFDTQYF. In DNA form, the CDR3 reads TGTGCCAGCAAGGGACAGGGGGCGTTCGATACGCAGTATTTT. The gene calls are TRBV7-9 and TRBJ2-3; the match to TRBD1 covers 12 bases. V lost 7 bases and J lost 6; bases outside the gene matches: 5. Germline lookup yields CDR1 SEHNR and CDR2 FQNEAQ (reference sequence). This CDR3 has 14 residues.

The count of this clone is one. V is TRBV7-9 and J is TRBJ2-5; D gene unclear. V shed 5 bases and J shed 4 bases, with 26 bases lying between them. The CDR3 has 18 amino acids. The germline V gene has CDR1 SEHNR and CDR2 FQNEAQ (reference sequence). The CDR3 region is CASSTSRRLIQKSETQYF. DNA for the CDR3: TGTGCCAGCAGCACCTCCCGCCGACTCATCCAAAAGTCAGAGACCCAGTACTTC. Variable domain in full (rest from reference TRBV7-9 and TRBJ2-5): DTGVSQNPRHKITKRGQNVTFRCDPISEHNRLYWYRQTLGQGPEFLTYFQNEAQLEKSRLLSDRFSAERPKGSFSTLEIQRTEQGDSAMYLCASSTSRRLIQKSETQYFGPGTRLLVL.

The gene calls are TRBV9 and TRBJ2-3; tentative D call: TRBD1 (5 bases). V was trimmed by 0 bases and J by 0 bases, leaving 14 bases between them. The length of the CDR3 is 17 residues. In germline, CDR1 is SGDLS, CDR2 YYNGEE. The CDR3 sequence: CASSVVRTPRSTDTQYF. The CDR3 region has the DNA TGTGCCAGCAGCGTAGTTCGGACACCAAGAAGCACAGATACGCAGTATTTT. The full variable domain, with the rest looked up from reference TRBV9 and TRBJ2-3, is DSGVTQTPKHLITATGQRVTLRCSPRSGDLSVYWYQQSLDQGLQFLIQYYNGEERAKGNILERFSAQQFPDLHSELNLSSLELGDSALYFCASSVVRTPRSTDTQYFGPGTRLTVL.

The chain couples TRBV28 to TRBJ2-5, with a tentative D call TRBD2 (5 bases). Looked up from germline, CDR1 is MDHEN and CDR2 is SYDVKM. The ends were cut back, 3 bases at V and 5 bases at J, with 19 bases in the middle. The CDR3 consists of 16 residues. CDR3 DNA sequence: TGTGCCAGCAGTTTGGGCGGGTCCCCAGCTGGGGAGACCCAGTACTTC. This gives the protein CASSLGGSPAGETQYF.

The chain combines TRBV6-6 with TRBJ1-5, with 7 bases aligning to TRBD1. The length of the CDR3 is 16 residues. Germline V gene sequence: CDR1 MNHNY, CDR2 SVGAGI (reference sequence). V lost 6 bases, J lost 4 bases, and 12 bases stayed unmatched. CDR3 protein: CASSPPGQRANQPQHF. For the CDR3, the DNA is TGTGCCAGCAGCCCTCCGGGACAGAGGGCGAATCAGCCCCAGCATTTT.

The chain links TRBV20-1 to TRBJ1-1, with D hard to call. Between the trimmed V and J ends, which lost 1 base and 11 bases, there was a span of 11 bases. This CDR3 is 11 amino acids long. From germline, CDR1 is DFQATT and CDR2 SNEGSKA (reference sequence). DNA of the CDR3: TGCAGTGCTAGAGGGGCTACTAGGGCTTTCTTT. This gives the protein CSARGATRAFF.

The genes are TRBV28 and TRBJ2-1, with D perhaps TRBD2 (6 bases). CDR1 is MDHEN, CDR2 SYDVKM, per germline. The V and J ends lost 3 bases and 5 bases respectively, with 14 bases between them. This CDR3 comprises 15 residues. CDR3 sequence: CASSLLRETNNEQFF. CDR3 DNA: TGTGCCAGCAGTTTGCTACGGGAGACGAACAATGAGCAGTTCTTC.

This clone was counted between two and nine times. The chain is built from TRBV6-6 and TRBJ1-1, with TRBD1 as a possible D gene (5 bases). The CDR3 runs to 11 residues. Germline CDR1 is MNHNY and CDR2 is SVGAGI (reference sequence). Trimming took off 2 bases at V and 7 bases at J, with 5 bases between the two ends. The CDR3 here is CASSYGGEAFF. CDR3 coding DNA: TGTGCCAGCAGTTACGGGGGTGAAGCTTTCTTT.

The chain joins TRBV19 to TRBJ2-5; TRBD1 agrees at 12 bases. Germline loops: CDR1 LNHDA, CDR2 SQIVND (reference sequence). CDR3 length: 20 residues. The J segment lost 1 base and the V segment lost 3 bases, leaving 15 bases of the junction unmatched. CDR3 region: CASSMAGQGAKALIQETQYF. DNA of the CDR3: TGTGCCAGTAGTATGGCGGGACAGGGGGCGAAAGCCTTAATCCAAGAGACCCAGTACTTC.

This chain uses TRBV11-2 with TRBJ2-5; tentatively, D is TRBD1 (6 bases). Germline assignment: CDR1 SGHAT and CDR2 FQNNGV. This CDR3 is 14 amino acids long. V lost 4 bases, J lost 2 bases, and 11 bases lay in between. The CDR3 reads CASSSSTGQETQYF. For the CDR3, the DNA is TGTGCCAGCAGCTCCTCAACAGGGCAAGAGACCCAGTACTTC.